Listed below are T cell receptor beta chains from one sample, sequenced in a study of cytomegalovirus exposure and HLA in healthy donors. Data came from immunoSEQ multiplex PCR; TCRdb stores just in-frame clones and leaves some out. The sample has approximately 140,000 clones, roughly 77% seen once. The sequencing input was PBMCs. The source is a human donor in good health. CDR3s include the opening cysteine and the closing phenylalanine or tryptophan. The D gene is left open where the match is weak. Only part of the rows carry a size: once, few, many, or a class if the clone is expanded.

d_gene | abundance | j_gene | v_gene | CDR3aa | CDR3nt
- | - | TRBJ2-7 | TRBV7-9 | CASSSPSTSYEQYF | TGTGCCAGCAGCTCCCCAAGTACTTCCTACGAGCAGTACTTC
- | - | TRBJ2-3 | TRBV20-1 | CSAKRADTQYF | TGCAGTGCTAAGCGGGCAGATACGCAGTATTTT
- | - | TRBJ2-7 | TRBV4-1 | CASSQVSDFYEQYF | TGCGCCAGCAGCCAAGTGTCAGACTTCTACGAGCAGTACTTC
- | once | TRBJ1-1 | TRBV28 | CASKDSHTEAFF | TGTGCCAGCAAAGACAGCCACACTGAAGCTTTCTTT
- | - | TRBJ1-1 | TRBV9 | CASSAGLSTTEAFF | TGTGCCAGCAGCGCAGGGTTGTCTACCACTGAAGCTTTCTTT
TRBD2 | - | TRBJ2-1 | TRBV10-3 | CAISAGTRGSGLNEQFF | TGTGCCATCAGTGCCGGGACTAGAGGGTCGGGGCTTAATGAGCAGTTCTTC
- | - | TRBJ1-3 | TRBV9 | CASSGRTLSGNTIYF | TGTGCCAGCAGCGGTAGAACTCTCTCTGGAAACACCATATATTTT
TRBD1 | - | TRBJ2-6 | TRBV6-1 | CASQGTAGANVLTF | TGTGCCAGCCAAGGGACAGCCGGGGCCAACGTCCTGACTTTC
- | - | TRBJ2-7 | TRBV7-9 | CASSLGQRGYEQYF | TGTGCCAGCAGCTTAGGACAGAGAGGCTACGAGCAGTACTTC
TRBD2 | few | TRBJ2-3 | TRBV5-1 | CASSPVPGGDKADTQYF | TGCGCCAGCAGCCCGGTCCCGGGAGGTGACAAGGCAGATACGCAGTATTTT
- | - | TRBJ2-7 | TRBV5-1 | CASSWADRSYEQYF | TGCGCCAGCAGCTGGGCCGACAGATCCTACGAGCAGTACTTC
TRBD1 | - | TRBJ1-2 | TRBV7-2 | CASSNRRTGGPYGYTF | TGTGCCAGCAGCAACAGGAGGACAGGGGGTCCCTATGGCTACACCTTC
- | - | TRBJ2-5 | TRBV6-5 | CASSSLQETQYF | TGTGCCAGCAGTTCCCTCCAAGAGACCCAGTACTTC
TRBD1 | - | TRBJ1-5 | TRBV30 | CAWDRGNQPQHF | TGTGCCTGGGACAGGGGCAATCAGCCCCAGCATTTT
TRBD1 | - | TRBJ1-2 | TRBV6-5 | CASSRDSDYGYTF | TGTGCCAGCAGCAGGGACAGTGACTATGGCTACACCTTC
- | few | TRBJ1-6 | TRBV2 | CASSGRGASPLHF | TGTGCCAGCAGCGGCAGGGGAGCCTCACCCCTCCACTTT
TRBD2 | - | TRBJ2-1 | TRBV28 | CASSSPLAGVINEQFF | TGTGCCAGCAGTTCTCCGCTAGCGGGAGTTATAAATGAGCAGTTCTTC
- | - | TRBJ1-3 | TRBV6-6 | CASSSMGQLSGNTIYF | TGTGCCAGCAGTTCCATGGGGCAACTCTCAGGAAACACCATATATTTT
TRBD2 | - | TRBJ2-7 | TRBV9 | CASSPLLGAGVYEQYF | TGTGCCAGCAGCCCCCTCTTGGGAGCGGGAGTTTACGAGCAGTACTTC
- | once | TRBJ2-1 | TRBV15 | CATSAEHSYNEQFF | TGTGCCACCAGCGCGGAGCACTCCTACAATGAGCAGTTCTTC
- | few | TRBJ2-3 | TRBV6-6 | CASSSSGGLLPDTQYF | TGTGCCAGCAGTTCCTCTGGCGGACTACTCCCAGATACGCAGTATTTT
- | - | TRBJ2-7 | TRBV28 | CASSGDNTYEQYF | TGTGCCAGCAGTGGGGACAACACCTACGAGCAGTACTTC
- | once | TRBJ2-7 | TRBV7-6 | CASSLSGLAYEQYF | TGTGCCAGCAGCTTATCAGGACTGGCCTACGAGCAGTACTTC
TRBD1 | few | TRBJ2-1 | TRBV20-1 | CSARTGDEQFF | TGCAGTGCGCGGACAGGGGATGAGCAGTTCTTC
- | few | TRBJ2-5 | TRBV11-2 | CASSPGLDQETQYF | TGTGCCAGCAGCCCCGGACTGGATCAAGAGACCCAGTACTTC
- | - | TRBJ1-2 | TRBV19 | CASSIGSINPVGYTF | TGTGCCAGTAGTATTGGCAGTATCAATCCCGTGGGCTACACCTTC
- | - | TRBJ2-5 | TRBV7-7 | CASSLTADLETQYF | TGTGCCAGCAGCTTAACTGCGGATTTGGAGACCCAGTACTTC
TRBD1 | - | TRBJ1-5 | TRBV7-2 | CASSIQGGNQPQHF | TGTGCCAGCAGCATACAGGGGGGCAATCAGCCCCAGCATTTT
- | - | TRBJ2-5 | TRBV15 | CATSRDRGSGALETQYF | TGTGCCACCAGCAGAGATCGGGGGTCGGGAGCGTTGGAGACCCAGTACTTC
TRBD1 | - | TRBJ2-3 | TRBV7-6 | CASSVQTGKGDTQYF | TGTGCCAGCAGCGTACAGACAGGGAAGGGAGATACGCAGTATTTT
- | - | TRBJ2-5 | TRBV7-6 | CASSLKGQTYQETQYF | TGTGCCAGCAGCTTAAAGGGGCAGACCTACCAAGAGACCCAGTACTTC
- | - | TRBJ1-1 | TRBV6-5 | CASSPRGGGTEAFF | TGTGCCAGCAGTCCCAGGGGCGGGGGGACTGAAGCTTTCTTT
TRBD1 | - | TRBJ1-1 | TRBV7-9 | CASSPGTGTTGAFF | TGTGCCAGCAGTCCTGGGACAGGGACGACTGGGGCTTTCTTT
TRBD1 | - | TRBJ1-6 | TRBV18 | CASSPKTGNRNSPLHF | TGTGCCAGCTCACCCAAGACAGGGAATCGGAATTCACCCCTCCACTTT
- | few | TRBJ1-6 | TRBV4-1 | CASSQEGGGISPLHF | TGCGCCAGCAGCCAAGAGGGGGGAGGAATCTCACCCCTCCACTTT
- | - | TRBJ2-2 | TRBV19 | CASQMTGTTLNAGELFF | TGTGCCAGCCAAATGACAGGAACTACCCTTAACGCCGGGGAGCTGTTTTTT
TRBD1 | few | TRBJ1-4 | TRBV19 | CASSSDRGATNEKLFF | TGTGCCAGTAGTTCCGACAGGGGTGCAACTAATGAAAAACTGTTTTTT